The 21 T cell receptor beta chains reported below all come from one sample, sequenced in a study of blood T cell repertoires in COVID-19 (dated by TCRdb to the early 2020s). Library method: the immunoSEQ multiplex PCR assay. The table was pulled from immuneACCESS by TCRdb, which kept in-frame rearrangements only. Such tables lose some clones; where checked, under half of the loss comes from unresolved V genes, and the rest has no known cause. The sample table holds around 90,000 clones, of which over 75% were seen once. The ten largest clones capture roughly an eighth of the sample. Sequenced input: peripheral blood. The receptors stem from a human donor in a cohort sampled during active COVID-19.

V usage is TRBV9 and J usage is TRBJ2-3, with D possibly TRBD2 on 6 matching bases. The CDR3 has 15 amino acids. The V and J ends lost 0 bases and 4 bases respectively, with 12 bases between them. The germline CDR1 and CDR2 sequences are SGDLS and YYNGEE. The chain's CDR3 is CASSVVGGNADTQYF. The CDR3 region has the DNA TGTGCCAGCAGCGTAGTTGGGGGGAACGCAGATACGCAGTATTTT.

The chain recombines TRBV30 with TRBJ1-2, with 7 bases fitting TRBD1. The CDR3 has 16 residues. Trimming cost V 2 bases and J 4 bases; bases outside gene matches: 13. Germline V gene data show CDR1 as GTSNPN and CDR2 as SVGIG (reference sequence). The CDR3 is CAWSPPPGQLLYGYTF. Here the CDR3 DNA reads TGTGCCTGGAGTCCTCCTCCGGGACAGCTACTCTATGGCTACACCTTC.

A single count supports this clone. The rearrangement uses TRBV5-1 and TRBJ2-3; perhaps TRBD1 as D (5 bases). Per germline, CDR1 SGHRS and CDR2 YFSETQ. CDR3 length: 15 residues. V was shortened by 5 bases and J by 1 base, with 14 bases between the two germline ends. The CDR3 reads CASSQQAAGTDTQYF. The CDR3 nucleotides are TGCGCCAGCAGTCAACAGGCAGCCGGCACAGATACGCAGTATTTT.

In nucleotides, the CDR3 is TGTGCCAGCAGCTTAGGACAGGGGGGTGCTGGAAACACCATATATTTT. This gives the protein CASSLGQGGAGNTIYF. The rearrangement joins TRBV13 to TRBJ1-3; 8 nucleotides match TRBD1. V lost 0 bases to trimming and J lost 2 bases; unmatched junction nucleotides: 3. Germline loops: CDR1 PRHDT, CDR2 FYEKMQ (reference sequence). The CDR3 is 16 amino acids. Full variable domain (remainder filled in from reference TRBV13 and TRBJ1-3): AAGVIQSPRHLIKEKRETATLKCYPIPRHDTVYWYQQGPGQDPQFLISFYEKMQSDKGSIPDRFSAQQFSDYHSELNMSSLELGDSALYFCASSLGQGGAGNTIYFGEGSWLTVV.

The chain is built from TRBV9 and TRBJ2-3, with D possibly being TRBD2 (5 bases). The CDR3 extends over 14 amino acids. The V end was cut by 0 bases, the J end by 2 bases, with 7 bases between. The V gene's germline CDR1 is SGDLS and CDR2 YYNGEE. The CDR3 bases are TGTGCCAGCAGCGTAGAGGACTTCACAGATACGCAGTATTTT. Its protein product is CASSVEDFTDTQYF.

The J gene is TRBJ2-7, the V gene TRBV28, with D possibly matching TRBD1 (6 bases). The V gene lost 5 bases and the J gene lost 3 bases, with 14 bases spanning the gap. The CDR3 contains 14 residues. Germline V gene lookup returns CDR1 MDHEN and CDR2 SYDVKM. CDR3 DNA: TGTGCCAGCAGTCGGACCGTAGGGGGCTACGAGCAGTACTTC. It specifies CASSRTVGGYEQYF.

The CDR3 reads CASSQPGRGSEAFF. The CDR3 nucleotides read TGTGCCAGCAGCCAACCGGGTAGAGGCTCTGAAGCTTTCTTT. The chain has TRBV3-1 (or the pseudogene TRBV3-2) and TRBJ1-1; D is ambiguous. There are 14 residues in the CDR3. V was clipped by 2 bases and J by 6 bases, with 13 bases between them. Germline V CDR1 and CDR2: LGHDT, YNNKEL (reference sequence).

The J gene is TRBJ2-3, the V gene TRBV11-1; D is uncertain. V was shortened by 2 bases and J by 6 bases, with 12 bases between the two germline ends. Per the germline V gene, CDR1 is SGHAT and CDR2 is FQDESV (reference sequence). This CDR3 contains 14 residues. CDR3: CASSLFRHSDTQYF. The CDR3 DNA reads TGTGCCAGCAGCTTATTCAGGCACTCCGATACGCAGTATTTT. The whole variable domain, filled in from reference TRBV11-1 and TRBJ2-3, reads EAEVAQSPRYKITEKSQAVAFWCDPISGHATLYWYRQILGQGPELLVQFQDESVVDDSQLPKDRFSAERLKGVDSTLKIQPAELGDSAMYLCASSLFRHSDTQYFGPGTRLTVL.

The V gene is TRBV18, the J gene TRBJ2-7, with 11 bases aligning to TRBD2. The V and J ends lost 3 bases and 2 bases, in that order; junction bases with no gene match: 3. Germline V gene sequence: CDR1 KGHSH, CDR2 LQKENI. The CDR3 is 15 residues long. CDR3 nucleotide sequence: TGTGCCAGCTCACCCATTAGCGGGGGGGCCTACGAGCAGTACTTC. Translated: CASSPISGGAYEQYF.

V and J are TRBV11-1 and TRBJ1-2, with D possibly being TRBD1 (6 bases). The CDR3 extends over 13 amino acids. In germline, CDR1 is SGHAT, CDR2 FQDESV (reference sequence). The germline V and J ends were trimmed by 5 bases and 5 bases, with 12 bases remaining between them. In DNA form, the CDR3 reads TGTGCCAGCAGCAAACAGGGTAGATATGGCTACACCTTC. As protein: CASSKQGRYGYTF.

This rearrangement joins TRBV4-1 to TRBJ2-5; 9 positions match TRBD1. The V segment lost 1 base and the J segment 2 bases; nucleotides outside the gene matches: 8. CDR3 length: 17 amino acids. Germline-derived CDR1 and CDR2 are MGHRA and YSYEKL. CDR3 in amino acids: CASSQAQGAGVQETQYF. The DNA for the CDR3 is TGCGCCAGCAGCCAAGCACAGGGGGCGGGCGTTCAAGAGACCCAGTACTTC.

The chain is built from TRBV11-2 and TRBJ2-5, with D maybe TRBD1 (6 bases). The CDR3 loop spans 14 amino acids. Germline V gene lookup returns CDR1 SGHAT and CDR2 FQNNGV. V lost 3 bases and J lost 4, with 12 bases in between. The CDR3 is CASSFWGRLETQYF. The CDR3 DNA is TGTGCCAGCAGCTTTTGGGGGCGCTTAGAGACCCAGTACTTC.

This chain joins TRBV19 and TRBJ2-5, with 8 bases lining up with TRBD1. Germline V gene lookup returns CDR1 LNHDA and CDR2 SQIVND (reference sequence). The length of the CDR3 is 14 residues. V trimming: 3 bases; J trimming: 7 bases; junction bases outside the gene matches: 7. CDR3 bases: TGTGCCAGTAGTATTGTAACAGGGGGGCGGACCCAGTACTTC. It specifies CASSIVTGGRTQYF.

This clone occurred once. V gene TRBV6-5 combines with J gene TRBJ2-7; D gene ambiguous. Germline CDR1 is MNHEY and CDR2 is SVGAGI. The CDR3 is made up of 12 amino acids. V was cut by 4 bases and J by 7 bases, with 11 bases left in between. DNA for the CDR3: TGTGCCAGCAGTTTTGACACCCATGAGCAGTACTTC. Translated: CASSFDTHEQYF.

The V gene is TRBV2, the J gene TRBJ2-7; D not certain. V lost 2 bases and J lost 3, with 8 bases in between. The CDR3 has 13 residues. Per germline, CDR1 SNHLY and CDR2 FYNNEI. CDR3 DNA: TGTGCCAGCAGTGAATGGCTTCTCTACGAGCAGTACTTC. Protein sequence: CASSEWLLYEQYF. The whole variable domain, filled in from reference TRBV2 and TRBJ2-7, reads EPEVTQTPSHQVTQMGQEVILRCVPISNHLYFYWYRQILGQKVEFLVSFYNNEISEKSEIFDDQFSVERPDGSNFTLKIRSTKLEDSAMYFCASSEWLLYEQYFGPGTRLTVT.

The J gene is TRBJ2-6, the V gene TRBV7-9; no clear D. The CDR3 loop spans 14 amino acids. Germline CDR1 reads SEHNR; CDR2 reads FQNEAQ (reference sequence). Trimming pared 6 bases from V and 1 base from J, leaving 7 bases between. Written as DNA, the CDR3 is TGTGCCAGCAGTTTAATATCTGGGGCCAACGTCCTGACTTTC. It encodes CASSLISGANVLTF.

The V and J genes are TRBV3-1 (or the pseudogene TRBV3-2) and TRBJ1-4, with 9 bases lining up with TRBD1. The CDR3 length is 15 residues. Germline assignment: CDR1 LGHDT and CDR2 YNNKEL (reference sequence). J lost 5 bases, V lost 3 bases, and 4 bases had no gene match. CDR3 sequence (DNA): TGTGCCAGCAGCCATGCCGGGACAGGGAATGAAAAACTGTTTTTT. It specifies CASSHAGTGNEKLFF.

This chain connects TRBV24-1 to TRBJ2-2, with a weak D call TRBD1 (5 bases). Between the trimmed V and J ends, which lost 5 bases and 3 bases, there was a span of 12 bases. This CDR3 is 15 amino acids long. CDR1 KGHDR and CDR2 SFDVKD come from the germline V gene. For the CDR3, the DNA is TGTGCCACCAGTGCAAACAGGCCATACACCGGGGAGCTGTTTTTT. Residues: CATSANRPYTGELFF.

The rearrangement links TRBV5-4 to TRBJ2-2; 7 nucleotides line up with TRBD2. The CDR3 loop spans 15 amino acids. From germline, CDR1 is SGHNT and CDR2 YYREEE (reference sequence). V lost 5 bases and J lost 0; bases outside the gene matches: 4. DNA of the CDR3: TGTGCCAGCAGACGGGACTACGCGAACACCGGGGAGCTGTTTTTT. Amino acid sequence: CASRRDYANTGELFF. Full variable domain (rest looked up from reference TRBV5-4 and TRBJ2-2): ETGVTQSPTHLIKTRGQQVTLRCSSQSGHNTVSWYQQALGQGPQFIFQYYREEENGRGNFPPRFSGLQFPNYSSELNVNALELDDSALYLCASRRDYANTGELFFGEGSRLTVL.

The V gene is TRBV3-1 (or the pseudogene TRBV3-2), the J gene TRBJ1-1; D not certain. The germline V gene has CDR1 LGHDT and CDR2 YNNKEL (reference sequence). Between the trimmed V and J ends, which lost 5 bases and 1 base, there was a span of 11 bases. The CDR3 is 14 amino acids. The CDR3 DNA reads TGTGCCAGCAGCGCAAATCGGGGGAACACTGAAGCTTTCTTT. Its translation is CASSANRGNTEAFF.

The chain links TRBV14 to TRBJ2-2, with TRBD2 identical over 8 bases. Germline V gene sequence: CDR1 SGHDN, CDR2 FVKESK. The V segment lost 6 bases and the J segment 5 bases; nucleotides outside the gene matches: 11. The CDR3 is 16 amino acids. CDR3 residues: CASRTSRGGKTGELFF. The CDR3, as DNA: TGTGCCAGCAGGACATCCCGGGGGGGCAAGACCGGGGAGCTGTTTTTT.